This T cell receptor (beta chain) was found in a study of cytomegalovirus exposure and HLA in healthy donors. The primer mix had 60 Vbeta and 13 Jbeta primers. The table came from immunoSEQ multiplex PCR; TCRdb's copy has only in-frame clones and leaves some out. The table includes around 180,000 clones, about four fifths detected once. Points from the study as a whole: Most TCR beta V segments were productive about 87% or about 30% of the time in an earlier analysis.

CDR3 length: 14 residues. The germline V gene has CDR1 SNHLY and CDR2 FYNNEI. Between the trimmed V and J ends, which lost 5 bases and 0 bases, there was a span of 9 bases. As concerns this clone: Its antigen is unidentified.

The chain has TRBV2 and TRBJ2-3, with a weak D call TRBD2 (6 bases). This TCR was recovered from a woman between 40 and 50 years old in good health and CMV-seronegative. Sequenced input: PBMCs. CDR3 DNA sequence: TGTGCCAGCAGTCTTCTAGCGAGCACAGATACGCAGTATTTT. It encodes CASSLLASTDTQYF.